This entry concerns a single T cell receptor (beta chain). The specificity of this receptor is unknown. Base qualities are not at hand, and no much larger clone is one base apart. The immunoSEQ Assay, a bias-controlled multiplex PCR, was used to amplify TCRbeta CDR3 regions from genomic DNA. Per the source publication's procedure: Nucleated cell counts per sample were estimated from amplification of reference gene primers within the assay. To quantify the absolute abundance of each unique TCRbeta CDR3 rearrangement, sequence reads were collapsed and filtered. For each sample, productive Simpson clonality was calculated as the square root of Simpson's diversity index over productive rearrangements. Sourced from immuneACCESS, this table was stored by TCRdb with only in-frame sequences that have V and J called. A share of the clones is absent; for the studies checked, an unresolved V gene accounts for under half, and the remainder has no known explanation. V and J calls and clone size follow that table, whereas D and trimming were derived from the DNA. Within this sample are about 100,000 clones, with 80% to 90% of them counted one time only. 4.5% to 6.5% of the sample belongs to the ten largest clones.

The sample belongs to a study of blood T cell repertoires in COVID-19 (dated by TCRdb to about 2020). Concerning the study at large: Samples covering the acute and convalescent phases of COVID-19 were provided by collaborators in the United States, Italy and Spain. A de-identified subject ID, COVID-19 status, age in years and sex were almost always included in the sample metadata. The repertoires were released in a freely available public database meant as a resource for research on the immune response to SARS-CoV-2. The samples were drawn from two sources: the first 160 participants of the ongoing ImmuneRACE study, and some 1,300 subjects contributed by 6 global collaborators. The material from the prospective study consisted of cDNA or gDNA derived from T cells, B-cell-depleted T cells, or PBMCs. Subjects who had been exposed to COVID-19, were actively infected with it, or had recovered from it provided the deeply sampled blood TCRbeta repertoires that made up the dataset. Where available, HLA class I and class II types were obtained from metadata supplied by the sample provider rather than from assay-based typing.

For CDR1 and CDR2, the germline V gene lists MDHEN and SYDVKM. Inclusive of the bounding cysteine and phenylalanine, the CDR3 is 15 residues long. Solely the CDR3 DNA is kept, with 45 bases framed from the first base. V gives up 3 bases and J gives up 7 bases, and the segment between their germline ends measures 15 bases. Whole blood was collected in K2EDTA tubes by collaborating institutions according to the institutions' own protocols. For TCRbeta analysis, collaborators shipped samples in one of three forms: frozen whole blood, isolated PBMCs, or DNA extracted from either of those sample types. Points the paper makes about the study in general: The amount of clinical and demographic metadata varied by source and participant and was provided uncurated.

Input material: peripheral blood. In this chain, TRBV28 is recombined with TRBJ2-2; matching of 6 bases hints at TRBD1 as the D gene. This receptor was obtained from a human donor in a cohort sampled during active COVID-19. The CDR3 in this case is CASSLRGGNLGELFF. The DNA is as follows: TGTGCCAGCAGTTTGCGAGGGGGTAATCTCGGGGAGCTGTTTTTT. The reference TRBV28 and TRBJ2-2 proteins fill in what lies around the CDR3, so the full variable domain reads DVKVTQSSRYLVKRTGEKVFLECVQDMDHENMFWYRQDPGLGLRLIYFSYDVKMKEKGDIPEGYSVSREKKERFSLILESASTNQTSMYLCASSLRGGNLGELFFGEGSRLTVL.